The T cell receptor (beta chain) under discussion was sequenced for a study of blood T cell repertoires in COVID-19. Overall study context: COVID-19 samples, acute and convalescent, were from the United States, Italy and Spain. T cells, B-cell-depleted T cells, or PBMCs provided the cDNA or gDNA that served as material.

In germline, CDR1 is MNHEY, CDR2 SMNVEV (reference sequence). The junction had 9 bases not matched to a gene; V was cut back by 6 bases and J by 6 bases. The CDR3 has 16 amino acids. Those enrolled in Seattle joined during active infection and were followed longitudinally afterward. Per the original data handling: Amplification of reference gene primers was used by the study to estimate nucleated cell counts. The data were produced by immunoSEQ multiplex PCR, yet TCRdb's version contains in-frame clones alone and is incomplete. V and J calls and clone size are copied from that table; D and trimming were computed from the DNA. The table shows approximately 180,000 clones, with more than 75% occurring only once.

This rearrangement joins TRBV27 to TRBJ2-1; 12 bases align to TRBD2. Specimen: peripheral blood. The TCR comes from a person between 65 and 80 years old with COVID-19, enrolled during active disease. CDR3 nucleotides: TGTGCCAGCAGCCCCTCTCTAGCGGGGGGGTTCAATGAGCAGTTCTTC. Amino acid sequence: CASSPSLAGGFNEQFF.